Listed below are T cell receptor beta chains from one sample, sequenced in a study of T cell responses to AZD1222 COVID-19 vaccine. TCRdb's copy holds only in-frame clones and misses some; the assay was immunoSEQ multiplex PCR. The data hold roughly 160,000 clones, with about nine tenths observed a single time. The sequences come from peripheral blood, collected on day 0 of AZD1222 vaccination. Receptors were obtained from an adult in good health. The CDR3 runs from the conserved cysteine through the conserved F or W. Each record gives: V gene, D gene, clone size, J gene, CDR3 DNA, CDR3 protein. A D gene is named only where the DNA matches it firmly. A row's size may be missing; if present it is once, few, many or a size class.

V gene: TRBV5-1
D gene: .
clone size: .
J gene: TRBJ1-2
CDR3 DNA: TGCGCCAGCAGCTTGGAAGGAATTCTTAACTATGGCTACACCTTC
CDR3 protein: CASSLEGILNYGYTF

V gene: TRBV10-1
D gene: TRBD1
clone size: .
J gene: TRBJ1-6
CDR3 DNA: TGCGCCAGCGCAAGGGACAGGGGTTCACCCCTCCACTTT
CDR3 protein: CASARDRGSPLHF

V gene: TRBV6-6
D gene: TRBD2
clone size: .
J gene: TRBJ2-7
CDR3 DNA: TGTGCCAGCAGTTACAGGCGAACGGGAGGGGCTTTCGAGCAGTACTTC
CDR3 protein: CASSYRRTGGAFEQYF

V gene: TRBV7-8
D gene: TRBD1
clone size: .
J gene: TRBJ1-5
CDR3 DNA: TGTGCCAGCAGCTTGACAGGGGATCAGCCCCAGCATTTT
CDR3 protein: CASSLTGDQPQHF

V gene: TRBV19
D gene: TRBD1
clone size: .
J gene: TRBJ1-6
CDR3 DNA: TGTGCCAGTAGTTCGACAGGGGTTAAGTCACCCCTCCACTTT
CDR3 protein: CASSSTGVKSPLHF

V gene: TRBV7-2
D gene: TRBD1
clone size: .
J gene: TRBJ1-2
CDR3 DNA: TGTGCCAGCAGCCACAACAGGGGGCCGGACTATGGCTACACCTTC
CDR3 protein: CASSHNRGPDYGYTF

V gene: TRBV3-1/TRBV3-2
D gene: .
clone size: .
J gene: TRBJ2-4
CDR3 DNA: TGTGCCAGCAGCCAGAACTTGCCCGGGAACATTCAGTACTTC
CDR3 protein: CASSQNLPGNIQYF

V gene: TRBV18
D gene: .
clone size: .
J gene: TRBJ2-2
CDR3 DNA: TGTGCCAGCTCACCTACTCAGGGTTCCGGGGAGCTGTTTTTT
CDR3 protein: CASSPTQGSGELFF

V gene: TRBV12-3/TRBV12-4
D gene: .
clone size: .
J gene: TRBJ2-7
CDR3 DNA: TGTGCCAGCAGTTTAATACTGAGCGAGCAGTACTTC
CDR3 protein: CASSLILSEQYF

V gene: TRBV4-1
D gene: .
clone size: .
J gene: TRBJ1-1
CDR3 DNA: TGCGCCAGCAGCTCACGGACAGAGCTGAACACTGAAGCTTTCTTT
CDR3 protein: CASSSRTELNTEAFF

V gene: TRBV5-4
D gene: .
clone size: .
J gene: TRBJ1-3
CDR3 DNA: TGTGCCAGCAGCCCGGACAGTTCCTCGAGGGGAAACACCATATATTTT
CDR3 protein: CASSPDSSSRGNTIYF

V gene: TRBV2
D gene: TRBD1
clone size: .
J gene: TRBJ2-7
CDR3 DNA: TGTGCCAGCAGCGACAGGGGGGGCTCCGAGCAGTACTTC
CDR3 protein: CASSDRGGSEQYF

V gene: TRBV13
D gene: .
clone size: once
J gene: TRBJ2-3
CDR3 DNA: TGTGCCAGCAGCTTAAGCACAGATACGCAGTATTTT
CDR3 protein: CASSLSTDTQYF

V gene: TRBV4-1
D gene: TRBD2
clone size: .
J gene: TRBJ2-7
CDR3 DNA: TGCGCCAGCAGCCAAGGGGAGGGTCCCTACGAGCAGTACTTC
CDR3 protein: CASSQGEGPYEQYF

V gene: TRBV2
D gene: .
clone size: .
J gene: TRBJ2-2
CDR3 DNA: TGTGCGGACCGGCCTAATGGGGGCACCGGGGAGCTGTTTTTT
CDR3 protein: CADRPNGGTGELFF

V gene: TRBV5-4
D gene: TRBD1
clone size: .
J gene: TRBJ1-4
CDR3 DNA: TGTGCCAGCAGCTTGGACAGGGGGCTGAGAGGGGAAAAACTGTTTTTT
CDR3 protein: CASSLDRGLRGEKLFF